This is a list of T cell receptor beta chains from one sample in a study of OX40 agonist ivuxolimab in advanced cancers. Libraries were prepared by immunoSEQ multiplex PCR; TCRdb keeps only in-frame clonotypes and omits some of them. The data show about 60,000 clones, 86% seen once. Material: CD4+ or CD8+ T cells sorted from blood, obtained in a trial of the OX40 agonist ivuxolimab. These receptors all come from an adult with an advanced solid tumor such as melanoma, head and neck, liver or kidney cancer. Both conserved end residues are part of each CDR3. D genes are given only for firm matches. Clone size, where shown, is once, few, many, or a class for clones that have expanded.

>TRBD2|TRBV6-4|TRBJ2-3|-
TGTGCCAGCAGCAGAGCGGGAGGCACTAGCACAGATACGCAGTATTTT
CASSRAGGTSTDTQYF
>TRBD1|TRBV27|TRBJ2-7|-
TGTGCCAGCAGTTTCGGACAGGGGTCCTACGAGCAGTACTTC
CASSFGQGSYEQYF
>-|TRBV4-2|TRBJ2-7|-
TGTGCCAGCAGCCAAGAAGGGCTAGCTAACTACGAGCAGTACTTC
CASSQEGLANYEQYF
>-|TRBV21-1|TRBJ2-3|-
TGTGCCAGCAGCAAAGAGAGGACAGACAGCACAGATACGCAGTATTTT
CASSKERTDSTDTQYF
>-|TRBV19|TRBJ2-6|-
TGTGCCACCTCAACTGGGGCCAACGTCCTGACTTTC
CATSTGANVLTF
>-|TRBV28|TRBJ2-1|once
TGTGCCAGCAGGGCCCCTGGAGCGACGAAGCAGTTCTTC
CASRAPGATKQFF
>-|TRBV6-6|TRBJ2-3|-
TGTGCCAGCAGCTACTACAACACAGATACGCAGTATTTT
CASSYYNTDTQYF
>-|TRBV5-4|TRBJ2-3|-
TGTGCCAGCAGCTTGGATTCAGGGGCCACAGATACGCAGTATTTT
CASSLDSGATDTQYF
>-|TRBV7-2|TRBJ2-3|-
TGTGCCAGCAGCCCCAGGGGAGGGAGCGAGGGCACAGATACGCAGTATTTT
CASSPRGGSEGTDTQYF
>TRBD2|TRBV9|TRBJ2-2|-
TGTGCCAGCAGCGAGGGAGGGTGGAACACCGGGGAGCTGTTTTTT
CASSEGGWNTGELFF
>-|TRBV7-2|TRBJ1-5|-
TGTGCCAGCAGCTTACATCCCGGGAATCAGCCCCAGCATTTT
CASSLHPGNQPQHF
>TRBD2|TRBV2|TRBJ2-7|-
TGTGCCAGCAGGACTAGCGGTACCTACGAGCAGTACTTC
CASRTSGTYEQYF
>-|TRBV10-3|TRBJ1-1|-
TGTGCCATCAACCGGGGAGGGGTTGGGGAGAACACTGAAGCTTTCTTT
CAINRGGVGENTEAFF
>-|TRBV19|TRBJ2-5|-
TGTGCCAGTAGGCGGGTGGGGCAAGAGACCCAGTACTTC
CASRRVGQETQYF
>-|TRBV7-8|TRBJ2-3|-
TGTGCCAGCAGCTCTTATTCTTTAGCGAGCACAGATACGCAGTATTTT
CASSSYSLASTDTQYF
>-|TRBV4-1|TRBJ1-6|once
TGCGCCAGCAGCCAAGATAGTCCTTTTACGACACCCCTCCACTTT
CASSQDSPFTTPLHF
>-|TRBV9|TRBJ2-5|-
TGTGCCAGCAGCGTAGGAAATAAGGGATTAAAGACCCAGTACTTC
CASSVGNKGLKTQYF
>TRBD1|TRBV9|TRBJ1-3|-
TGTGCCAGCAGCCAGCAGGGGGCTTCTGGAAACACCATATATTTT
CASSQQGASGNTIYF
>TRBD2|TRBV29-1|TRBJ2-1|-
TGCAGCGTCGCTGGGGGACTAGCGGGACCCTACAATGAGCAGTTCTTC
CSVAGGLAGPYNEQFF
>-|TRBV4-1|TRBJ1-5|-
TGCGCCAGCAGCCAGTCCACGACCCGGGGGGTTCAGCCCCAGCATTTT
CASSQSTTRGVQPQHF
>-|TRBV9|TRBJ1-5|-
TGTGCCAGCAGCGCGGGGCAAAATCAGCCCCAGCATTTT
CASSAGQNQPQHF
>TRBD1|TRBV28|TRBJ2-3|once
TGTGCCAGCAGTTTGAGGGACAGAAAATATTTT
CASSLRDRKYF